The clone carrying this T cell receptor (beta chain) was detected many times. Its antigen is still unknown. TCR beta CDR3 regions were amplified from RNA. HTBI primers were used for first-round RT-PCR of the TCR CDR3. In TCRdb, the multiplex PCR reads were re-called with MiXCR into one record per CDR3 protein. The sample lists about 570,000 distinct CDR3 sequences; 35% to 55% were seen once. This entry comes from a study of T cells in Graves' hyperthyroidism and ophthalmopathy. Uncontrolled infections, other autoimmune diseases, pregnancy or lactation led to exclusion of patients. Study-wide results and caveats: Ophthalmopathy and stable hyperthyroidism were told apart by a 13 V-J model. Blood also carried most thyroid clonotypes expanded above 0.001.

Germline values: CDR1 SGHRS, CDR2 YFSETQ. This CDR3 is built from 13 residues. The J segment lost 3 bases and the V segment lost 4 bases, leaving 3 bases of the junction unmatched. Sequencing was performed on peripheral blood or thyroid tissue (not recorded which). The rearrangement uses TRBV5-1 and TRBJ1-1; 7 positions agree with TRBD1. The origin of this receptor is an adult woman with Graves' disease, either hyperthyroidism or ophthalmopathy (not recorded which). As DNA, the CDR3 is TGCGCCAGCAGCATAACAGGGGACACTGAAGCTTTCTTT. Translation: CASSITGDTEAFF.